The present T cell receptor (beta chain) was sequenced within a study of technical replicates of blood from several donors. Measured with immunoSEQ multiplex PCR; TCRdb has only the in-frame clones, and not every one. The sample lists some 77,000 clones; 85% to 95% were seen once. The V gene end was trimmed by 2 bases and the J gene end by 1 base; junction bases not matched to a gene: 6. The CDR3 is 17 residues long. Looked up from germline, CDR1 is SNHLY and CDR2 is FYNNEI. This clonotype was sampled from a human donor in good health. Sequences were obtained from T cells isolated from PBMCs. The gene calls are TRBV2 and TRBJ1-4; 8 nucleotides agree with TRBD1. For the CDR3, the DNA is TGTGCCAGCAGTGAAACGGCCAGGGGGCTAACTAATGAAAAACTGTTTTTT. Translated: CASSETARGLTNEKLFF. Full variable domain (rest looked up from reference TRBV2 and TRBJ1-4): EPEVTQTPSHQVTQMGQEVILRCVPISNHLYFYWYRQILGQKVEFLVSFYNNEISEKSEIFDDQFSVERPDGSNFTLKIRSTKLEDSAMYFCASSETARGLTNEKLFFGSGTQLSVL.